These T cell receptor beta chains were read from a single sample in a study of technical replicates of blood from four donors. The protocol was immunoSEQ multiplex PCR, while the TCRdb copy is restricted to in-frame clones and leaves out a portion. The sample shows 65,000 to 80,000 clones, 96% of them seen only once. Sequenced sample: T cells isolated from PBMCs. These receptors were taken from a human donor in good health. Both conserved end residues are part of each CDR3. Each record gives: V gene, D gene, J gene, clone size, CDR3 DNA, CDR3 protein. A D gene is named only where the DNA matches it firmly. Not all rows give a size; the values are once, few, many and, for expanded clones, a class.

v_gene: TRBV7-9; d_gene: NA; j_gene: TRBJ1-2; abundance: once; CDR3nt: TGTGCCAGCAGCTTAGGAGGGCCCCATGGCTACACCTTC; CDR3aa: CASSLGGPHGYTF
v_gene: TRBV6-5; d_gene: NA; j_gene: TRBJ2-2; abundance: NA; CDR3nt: TGTGCCAGCAGTTACTACAGGGCCAACACCGGGGAGCTGTTTTTT; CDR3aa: CASSYYRANTGELFF
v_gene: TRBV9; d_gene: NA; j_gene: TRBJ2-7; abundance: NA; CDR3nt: TGTGCCAGCAGCGACGACGGGAGCTCCTACGAGCAGTACTTC; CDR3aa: CASSDDGSSYEQYF
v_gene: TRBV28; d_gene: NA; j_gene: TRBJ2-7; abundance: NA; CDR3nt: TGTGCCAGCAGAACGCAGGGCGGCTACGAGCAGTACTTC; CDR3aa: CASRTQGGYEQYF
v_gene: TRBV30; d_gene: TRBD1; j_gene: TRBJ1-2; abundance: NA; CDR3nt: TGTGCCTGGACAGGGACAGGGGGAAATAACTATGGCTACACCTTC; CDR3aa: CAWTGTGGNNYGYTF
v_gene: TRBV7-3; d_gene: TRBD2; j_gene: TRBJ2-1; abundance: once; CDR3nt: TGTGCCAGCAGCCTAAAATTTTTTCTAGCGGGAGTCGGGAATGAGCAGTTCTTC; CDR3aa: CASSLKFFLAGVGNEQFF
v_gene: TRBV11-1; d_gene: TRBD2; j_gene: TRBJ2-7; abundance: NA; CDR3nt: TGTGCCAGCAGCTTAATGGCGGGAGGGCCTGACGAGCAGTACTTC; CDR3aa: CASSLMAGGPDEQYF
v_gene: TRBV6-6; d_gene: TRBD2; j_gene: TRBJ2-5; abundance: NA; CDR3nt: TGTGCCAGCAGTTCCTCGGGTAGCGCGGGGGGGACCCAGTACTTC; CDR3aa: CASSSSGSAGGTQYF
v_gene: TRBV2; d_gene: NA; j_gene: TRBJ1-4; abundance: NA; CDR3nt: TGTGCCAGCAGACAGGGTGGTGAAAAACTGTTTTTT; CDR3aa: CASRQGGEKLFF
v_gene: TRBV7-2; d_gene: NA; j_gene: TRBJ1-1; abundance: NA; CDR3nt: TGTGCCAGCAGCCCACTCAGCACGGGATCTGAAGCTTTCTTT; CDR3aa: CASSPLSTGSEAFF
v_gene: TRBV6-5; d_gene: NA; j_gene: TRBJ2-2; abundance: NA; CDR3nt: TGTGCCAGCAGTTATAGCGCCCCCGGGGAGCTGTTTTTT; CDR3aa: CASSYSAPGELFF
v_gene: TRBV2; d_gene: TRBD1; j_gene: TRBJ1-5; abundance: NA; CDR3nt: TGTGCCAGCAGTGAATCGACAGGGAGTCAGCCCCAGCATTTT; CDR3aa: CASSESTGSQPQHF
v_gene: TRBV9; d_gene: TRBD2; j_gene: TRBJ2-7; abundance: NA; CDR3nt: TGTGCCAGCAGCGCAGCCGGGAGGGCCTTCGACGAGCAGTACTTC; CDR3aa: CASSAAGRAFDEQYF
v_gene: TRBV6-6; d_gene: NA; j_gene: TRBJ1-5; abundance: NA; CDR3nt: TGTGCCAGCGGTATCAGGGGCGGGCAGCCCCAGCATTTT; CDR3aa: CASGIRGGQPQHF
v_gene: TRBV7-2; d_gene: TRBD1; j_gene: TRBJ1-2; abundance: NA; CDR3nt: TGTGCCAGCAGCTCAGGACAGGGGGACGAAGGCTACACCTTC; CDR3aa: CASSSGQGDEGYTF
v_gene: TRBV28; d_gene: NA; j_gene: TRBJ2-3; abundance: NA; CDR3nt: TGTGCCAGCAGTTACAAAGACTGGATAGTCAGTACGCAGTATTTT; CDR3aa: CASSYKDWIVSTQYF
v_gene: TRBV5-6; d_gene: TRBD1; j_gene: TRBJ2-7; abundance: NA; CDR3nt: TGTGCCAGCAGCTACCAGGACAGGGAATCCTACGAGCAGTACTTC; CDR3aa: CASSYQDRESYEQYF
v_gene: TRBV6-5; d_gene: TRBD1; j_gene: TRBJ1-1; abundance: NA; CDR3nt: TGTGCCAGCAGTTATCTACCGGGACAGGGTACAGAAGCTTTCTTT; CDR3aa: CASSYLPGQGTEAFF
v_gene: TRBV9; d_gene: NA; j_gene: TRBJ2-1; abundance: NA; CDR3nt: TGTGCCAGCAACCTAGAAGGACTAACCAATGAGCAGTTCTTC; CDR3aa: CASNLEGLTNEQFF
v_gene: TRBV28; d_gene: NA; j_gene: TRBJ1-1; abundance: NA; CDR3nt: TGTGCCAGCAGTTTAGCTAATTTGGGGGGGAACACTGAAGCTTTCTTT; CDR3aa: CASSLANLGGNTEAFF
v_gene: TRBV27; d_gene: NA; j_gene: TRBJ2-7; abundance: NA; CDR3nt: TGTGCCAGCAGTCCCTTAGGACAGTCCTACGAGCAGTACTTC; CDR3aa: CASSPLGQSYEQYF
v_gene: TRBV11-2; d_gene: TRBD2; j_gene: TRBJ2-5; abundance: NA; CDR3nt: TGTGCCAGCGGACTAGAAGTCCAAGAGACCCAGTACTTC; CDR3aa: CASGLEVQETQYF
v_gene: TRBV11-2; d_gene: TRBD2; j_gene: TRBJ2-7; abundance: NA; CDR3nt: TGTGCCAGCAGCTTATTGGCGGCGGGAGCGTACGAGCAGTACTTC; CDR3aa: CASSLLAAGAYEQYF
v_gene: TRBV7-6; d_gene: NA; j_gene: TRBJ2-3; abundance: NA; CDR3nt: TGTGCCAGCAGCTTTGGGCATAGCACAGATACGCAGTATTTT; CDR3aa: CASSFGHSTDTQYF
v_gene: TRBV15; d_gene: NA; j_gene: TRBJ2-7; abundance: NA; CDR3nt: TGTGCCACCAGCAGAGATCAGGGCTACGAGCAGTACTTC; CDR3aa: CATSRDQGYEQYF
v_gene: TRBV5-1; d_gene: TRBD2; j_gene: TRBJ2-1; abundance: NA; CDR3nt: TGCGCCAGCAGCTATACGGGGGGTTCCTACAATGAGCAGTTCTTC; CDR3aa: CASSYTGGSYNEQFF
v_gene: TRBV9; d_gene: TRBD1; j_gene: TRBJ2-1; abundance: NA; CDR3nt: TGTGCCAGCAGCTGGGACAGGGGACTAGAGGAGCAGTTCTTC; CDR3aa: CASSWDRGLEEQFF
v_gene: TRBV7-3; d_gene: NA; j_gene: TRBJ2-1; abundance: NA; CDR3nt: TGTGCCAGCAGCTTCAGGGGTAATGAGCAGTTCTTC; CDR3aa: CASSFRGNEQFF
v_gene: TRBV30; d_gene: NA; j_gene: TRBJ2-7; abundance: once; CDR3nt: TGTGCCTGGAGTGTAGGAGGGGCAACCTACGAGCAGTACTTC; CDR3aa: CAWSVGGATYEQYF
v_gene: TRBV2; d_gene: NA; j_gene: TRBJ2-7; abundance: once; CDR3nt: TGTGCCAGCAGTGAAGGTTCCTCGGGGACCTACGAGCAGTACTTC; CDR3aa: CASSEGSSGTYEQYF
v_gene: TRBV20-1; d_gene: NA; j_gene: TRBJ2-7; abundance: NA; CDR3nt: TGCAGTGCTCCGGGAGTAAACGAGCAGTACTTC; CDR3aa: CSAPGVNEQYF
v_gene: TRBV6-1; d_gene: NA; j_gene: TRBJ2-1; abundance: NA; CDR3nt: TGTGCCAGCAGTGTCCTAGCGACCTACAATGAGCAGTTCTTC; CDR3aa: CASSVLATYNEQFF
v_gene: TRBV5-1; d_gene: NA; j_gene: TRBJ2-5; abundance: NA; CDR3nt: TGCGCCAGCAGACCGGGACTCGTAGACAGGGAAGAGACCCAGTACTTC; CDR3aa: CASRPGLVDREETQYF
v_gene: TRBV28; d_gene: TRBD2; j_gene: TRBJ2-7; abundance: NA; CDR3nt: TGTGCCAGCAGTTTGGGGGGGGAACCCTACGAGCAGTACTTC; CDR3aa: CASSLGGEPYEQYF
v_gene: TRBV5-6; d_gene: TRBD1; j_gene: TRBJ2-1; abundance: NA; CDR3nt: TGTGCCAGCAGCCCACCCGGGACAGGGCCCTCCTACAATGAGCAGTTCTTC; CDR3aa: CASSPPGTGPSYNEQFF
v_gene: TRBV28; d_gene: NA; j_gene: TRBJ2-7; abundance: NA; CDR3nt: TGTGCCAGCAGTTTATGGGACAAAAGATACGAGCAGTACTTC; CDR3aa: CASSLWDKRYEQYF
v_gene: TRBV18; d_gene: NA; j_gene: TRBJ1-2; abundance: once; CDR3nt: TGTGCCAGCTCACCACGAGCGGCGGGGGTTGGCTACACCTTC; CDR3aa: CASSPRAAGVGYTF
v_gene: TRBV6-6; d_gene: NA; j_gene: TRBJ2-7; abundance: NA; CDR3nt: TGTGCCAGCAGTTACCACCAGGTTGCTTACGAGCAGTACTTC; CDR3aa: CASSYHQVAYEQYF
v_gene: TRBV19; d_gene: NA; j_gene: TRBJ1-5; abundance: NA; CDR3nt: TGTGCCAGTAGTATTACCGGGGGGGATCAGCCCCAGCATTTT; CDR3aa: CASSITGGDQPQHF
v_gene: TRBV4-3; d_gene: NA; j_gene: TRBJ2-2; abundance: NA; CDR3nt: TGCGCCAGCAGCCAAGATTGGGGGGGCAACGGGGAGCTGTTTTTT; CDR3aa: CASSQDWGGNGELFF
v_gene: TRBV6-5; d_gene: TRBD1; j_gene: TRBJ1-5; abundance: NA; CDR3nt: TGTGCCAGCAGTTACTCGAGACAGGGGAGCAATCAGCCCCAGCATTTT; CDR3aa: CASSYSRQGSNQPQHF
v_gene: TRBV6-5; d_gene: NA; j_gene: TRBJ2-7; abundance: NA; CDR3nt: TGTGCCAGCAGCCGCCGGGACTCCGCTTCCTACGAGCAGTACTTC; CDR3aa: CASSRRDSASYEQYF
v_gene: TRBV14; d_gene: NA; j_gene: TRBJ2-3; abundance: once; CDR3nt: TGTGCTAGCAGCCAAGATCCCCCCAGCGGGACACCCCGGTATTTT; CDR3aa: CASSQDPPSGTPRYF
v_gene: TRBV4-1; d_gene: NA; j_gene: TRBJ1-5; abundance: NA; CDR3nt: TGCGCCAGCAGCCAAGGGAGACCGGCTAGCAATCAGCCCCAGCATTTT; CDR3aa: CASSQGRPASNQPQHF
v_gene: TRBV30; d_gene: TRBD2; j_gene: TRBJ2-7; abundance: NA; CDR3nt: TGTGCCTGGAGCCCAGGACTAGTCCGCTACGAGCAGTACTTC; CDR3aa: CAWSPGLVRYEQYF
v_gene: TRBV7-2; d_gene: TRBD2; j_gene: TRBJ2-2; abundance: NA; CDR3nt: TGTGCCAGCAGCTTAGTAGCGGGAGGGAACACCGGGGAGCTGTTTTTT; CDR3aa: CASSLVAGGNTGELFF
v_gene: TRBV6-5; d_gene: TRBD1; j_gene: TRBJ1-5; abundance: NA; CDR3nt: TGTGCCAGCAGTGCAAACAGGGGAAGCAATCAGCCCCAGCATTTT; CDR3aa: CASSANRGSNQPQHF
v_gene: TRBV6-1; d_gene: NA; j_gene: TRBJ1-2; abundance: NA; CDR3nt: TGTGCCGCCACCACAGTCTATGGCTACACCTTC; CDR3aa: CAATTVYGYTF
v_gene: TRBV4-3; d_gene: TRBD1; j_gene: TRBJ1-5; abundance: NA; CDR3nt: TGCGCCAGCAGCCAAGAGACAGGGGACAATCAGCCCCAGCATTTT; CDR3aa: CASSQETGDNQPQHF
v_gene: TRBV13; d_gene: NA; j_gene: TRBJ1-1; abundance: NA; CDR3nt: TGTGCCAGCAGTCTTCCGCGGAAGGCCACTGAAGCTTTCTTT; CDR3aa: CASSLPRKATEAFF
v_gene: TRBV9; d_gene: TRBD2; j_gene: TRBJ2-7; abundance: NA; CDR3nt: TGTGCCAGCAGCGTAGGACTAGCGGCCTACGAGCAGTACTTC; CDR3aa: CASSVGLAAYEQYF